The rows below give T cell receptor beta chains drawn from one sample of a study of T cells in Graves' hyperthyroidism and ophthalmopathy. TCRdb itself ran the multiplex PCR reads through MiXCR, one entry per CDR3 protein. The data show around 700,000 distinct CDR3 sequences, with 18% seen just once and 16% held by the top ten. Source material: blood. Every receptor here comes from a woman between 50 and 59 years old with Graves' hyperthyroidism that later progressed to Graves' ophthalmopathy. Both conserved end residues are part of each CDR3. D genes are given only for firm matches. Some rows mark clone size as missing; the rest say once, few, many or name a class of expanded clone.

TRBD1,TRBJ1-3,TRBV10-2,few,CASSDGRGQGNTIYF,TGCGCCAGCAGTGACGGCAGGGGGCAAGGAAACACCATATATTTT
.,TRBJ1-2,TRBV12-3/TRBV12-4,many,CASSPSREYGYTF,TGTGCCAGCAGCCCCTCCCGGGAGTATGGCTACACCTTC
.,TRBJ2-3,TRBV18,many,CASSGITDTQYF,TGTGCCAGCTCAGGGATAACAGATACGCAGTATTTT
.,TRBJ2-1,TRBV12-3/TRBV12-4,many,CASSLGQSTYNEQFF,TGTGCCAGCAGTTTAGGGCAGTCGACCTACAATGAGCAGTTCTTC
TRBD1,TRBJ1-4,TRBV19,.,CASSLGQWNEKLFF,TGTGCCAGTAGCTTGGGACAGTGGAACGAAAAACTGTTTTTT
TRBD1,TRBJ1-1,TRBV7-9,many,CASSVLSGRGIENTEAFF,TGTGCCAGCAGCGTTCTCAGTGGCAGGGGGATTGAGAACACTGAAGCTTTCTTT
.,TRBJ1-1,TRBV6-1,many,CASSSPGQVNTEAFF,TGTGCCAGCAGTTCACCGGGACAAGTGAACACTGAAGCTTTCTTT
.,TRBJ2-5,TRBV5-1,many,CASSLLGPETQYF,TGCGCCAGCAGCTTGCTGGGTCCCGAGACCCAGTACTTC
.,TRBJ1-1,TRBV2,many,CASSELGGNTEAFF,TGTGCCAGCAGTGAACTCGGGGGGAACACTGAAGCTTTCTTT
.,TRBJ2-6,TRBV20-1,.,CSAVGEVRSSSGANVLTF,TGCAGTGCCGTGGGGGAGGTGAGGTCCTCCTCTGGGGCCAACGTCCTGACTTTC
TRBD1,TRBJ1-6,TRBV6-6,many,CASSYSPWEGAGSPLHF,TGTGCCAGCAGTTACTCACCATGGGAGGGGGCAGGGTCACCCCTCCACTTT
.,TRBJ2-7,TRBV20-1,few,CSGGAYEQYF,TGCAGTGGAGGGGCCTACGAGCAGTACTTC
TRBD2,TRBJ2-3,TRBV20-1,few,CSALRRVAGVPDTQYF,TGCAGTGCCCTCCGGCGGGTAGCGGGGGTCCCAGATACGCAGTATTTT
.,TRBJ1-5,TRBV20-1,many,CSARKGVGVFDQPQHF,TGCAGTGCTAGGAAGGGGGTGGGGGTGTTCGATCAGCCCCAGCATTTT
.,TRBJ2-2,TRBV20-1,.,CSASPLNTGELFF,TGCAGTGCTAGTCCCCTGAACACCGGGGAGCTGTTTTTT
TRBD1,TRBJ1-1,TRBV27,few,CASSLIRGRTEAFF,TGTGCCAGCAGTTTGATCAGGGGGAGGACTGAAGCTTTCTTT
.,TRBJ1-2,TRBV3-1,few,CASSHPREGSPKPYGYTF,TGTGCCAGCAGCCACCCCAGGGAGGGGTCCCCGAAACCCTATGGCTACACCTTC
.,TRBJ1-2,TRBV6-1,.,CASSSRDTRNYGYTF,TGTGCCAGCAGTTCCCGGGACACCAGGAACTATGGCTACACCTTC
.,TRBJ1-1,TRBV6-6,few,CASSYVTVNTEAFF,TGTGCCAGCAGTTACGTCACGGTGAACACTGAAGCTTTCTTT
TRBD1,TRBJ1-2,TRBV3-1,.,CASRGQATNYGYTF,TGTGCCAGCAGGGGACAGGCGACTAACTATGGCTACACCTTC
TRBD1,TRBJ1-2,TRBV2,.,CASSAGQGVSAGYTF,TGTGCCAGCAGTGCCGGGCAGGGGGTTTCGGCTGGCTACACCTTC
.,TRBJ1-4,TRBV11-2,.,CASSPLWTTNEKLFF,TGTGCCAGCAGCCCCCTTTGGACAACTAATGAAAAACTGTTTTTT